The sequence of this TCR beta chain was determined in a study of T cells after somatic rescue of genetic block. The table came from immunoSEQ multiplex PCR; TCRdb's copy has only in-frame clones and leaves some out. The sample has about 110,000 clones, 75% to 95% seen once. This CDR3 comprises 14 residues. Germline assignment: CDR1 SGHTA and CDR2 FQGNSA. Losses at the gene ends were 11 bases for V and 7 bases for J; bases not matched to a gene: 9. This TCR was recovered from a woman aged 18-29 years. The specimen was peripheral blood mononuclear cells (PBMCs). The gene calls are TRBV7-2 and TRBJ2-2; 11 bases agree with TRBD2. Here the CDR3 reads CAALAGAFGGELFF. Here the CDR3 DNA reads TGTGCCGCACTAGCGGGGGCTTTCGGCGGGGAGCTGTTTTTT.